The rows below give T cell receptor beta chains drawn from one sample of a study of early stage breast cancer tumors. The data were produced by immunoSEQ multiplex PCR, yet TCRdb's version contains in-frame clones alone and is incomplete. The sample contains approximately 52,000 clones, approximately 80% of which appear only once. Sequenced input: blood. These receptors all stem from a person aged 45-60 years with breast cancer. The CDR3 runs from the conserved cysteine through the conserved F or W. The order of the fields is V gene, clone size, D gene, J gene, CDR3 DNA, CDR3 protein. A D gene is named only where the DNA matches it firmly. The size of a clone is reported for some rows only, either as once, few or many, or as a class for expanded clones.

TRBV7-9	few	.	TRBJ2-1	TGTGCCAGCAGCTTGGAGAATTATGAGCAGTTCTTC	CASSLENYEQFF
TRBV18	.	.	TRBJ2-5	TGTGCCAGCTCACAACCGGGTCAGATGGAGACCCAGTACTTC	CASSQPGQMETQYF
TRBV11-2	few	.	TRBJ1-3	TGTGCCAGCAGCTTAAGGGGACCTAGAGCTGGAAACACCATATATTTT	CASSLRGPRAGNTIYF
TRBV28	.	.	TRBJ2-1	TGTGCCAGCAGTTTAAGGGACTCCTACAATGAGCAGTTCTTC	CASSLRDSYNEQFF
TRBV5-5	.	.	TRBJ2-5	TGTGCCAGCAGCTTGGACACAGGGAAAGAGACCCAGTACTTC	CASSLDTGKETQYF
TRBV28	.	TRBD1	TRBJ2-1	TGTGCCAGCACCCCTTACAGCGGACAGGGGGCCACTGAGCAGTTCTTC	CASTPYSGQGATEQFF
TRBV6-6	.	TRBD1	TRBJ1-2	TGTGCCAGCAGTTCCTGGGACAGGGGAGGGGGCTACACCTTC	CASSSWDRGGGYTF
TRBV15	.	.	TRBJ1-5	TGTGCCACCAGCACAGGGATCGTTAGCAATCAGCCCCAGCATTTT	CATSTGIVSNQPQHF
TRBV10-3	.	TRBD2	TRBJ2-5	TGTGCCATCAGTGCGGGGGGATCCCAAGAGACCCAGTACTTC	CAISAGGSQETQYF
TRBV10-3	.	.	TRBJ1-5	TGTGTCCTGGGGGATGATACAGTTAATCAGCCCCAGCATTTT	CVLGDDTVNQPQHF
TRBV27	.	.	TRBJ1-5	TGTGCCAGCAGTTTAGGGGATCGGCAGCCCCAGCATTTT	CASSLGDRQPQHF
TRBV6-5	.	TRBD2	TRBJ2-7	TGTGCCAGCAGTTACTCACTAGCGCCCGAATACTACGAGCAGTACTTC	CASSYSLAPEYYEQYF
TRBV30	.	.	TRBJ1-4	TGTGCCTGGAGTGTCGGGGTTGAAAAACTGTTTTTT	CAWSVGVEKLFF
TRBV30	.	.	TRBJ1-3	TGTGCCTGGGGGACTCCCTCTGGAAACACCATATATTTT	CAWGTPSGNTIYF
TRBV9	.	TRBD1	TRBJ1-2	TGTGCCAGCAGCGCCAGGGGGCGTGACTATGGCTACACCTTC	CASSARGRDYGYTF
TRBV7-9	few	TRBD1	TRBJ1-5	TGTGCCAGCAGCTCAGGGACAGGGGGACAGCCCCAGCATTTT	CASSSGTGGQPQHF
TRBV11-2	once	.	TRBJ2-3	TGTGCCAGCAGCTTAGCAGGTACAGATACGCAGTATTTT	CASSLAGTDTQYF
TRBV5-1	few	TRBD2	TRBJ2-1	TGCGCCAGCAGCTTGGGGGTCGACGGGACTAGCGCGTTCTTC	CASSLGVDGTSAFF
TRBV2	.	TRBD2	TRBJ2-2	TGTGCCAGCAAGGGACTAGCGATCGACACCGGGGAGCTGTTTTTT	CASKGLAIDTGELFF